This TCR beta chain was recovered during a study of OX40 agonist ivuxolimab in advanced cancers. Study-wide background: Patients were infused with ivuxolimab every 2 weeks at 0.01 to 10 mg/kg. Of mixed ages from about 23 to 79 and averaging roughly 66 years, the group was just under 85% male. Three patients, one with hepatocellular carcinoma and two with cutaneous melanoma, achieved partial responses. Study results and limitations: Among the least clonally expanded were partial responders at 0.1-3.0 mg/kg.

Regarding this clone: Its antigen is currently unknown.

Repertoires were generated with immunoSEQ multiplex PCR, while TCRdb's copy carries only in-frame clones and drops some. The sample contains tens of thousands of clones, 75% to 90% of which appear only once. This TCR came from an adult with an advanced solid tumor such as melanoma, head and neck, liver or kidney cancer. Sample: CD4+ or CD8+ T cells sorted from blood, taken in a trial of the OX40 agonist ivuxolimab.

Here the CDR3 DNA reads TGCGCCAGCAGGCCTATCGGGAGGGGTTTGGATGAGCAGTTCTTC. This encodes CASRPIGRGLDEQFF. The chain links TRBV4-1 to TRBJ2-1; 8 bases map to TRBD2. The CDR3 spans 15 residues. V dropped 6 bases and J dropped 8; count of bases not matched to a gene: 12. Germline V CDR1 and CDR2: MGHRA, YSYEKL.